The present T cell receptor beta chain was sequenced within a study of Ad26.COV2.S vaccination and SARS-CoV-2 variants. Measured with immunoSEQ multiplex PCR; TCRdb has only the in-frame clones, and not every one. The table lists fewer than 900,000 clones, around 90% of them singletons, with roughly 1.5% in the top ten. Worth noting for this clone: Its antigen remains unidentified.

CDR1 and CDR2 (germline): LNHNV, YYDKDF (reference sequence). This CDR3 region has 15 residues. V dropped 0 bases and J dropped 9 bases, with 15 bases sitting between them. Treatment of the sample: roughly 19 received Ad26.COV2.S at low or high dose, single or two shots; several received placebo; per-sample allocation not given. Sampling was performed 63 days after the first vaccine or placebo injection. Study findings and constraints: Breadth and depth estimates from TCRs may understate total T cell responses. It was vaccine recipients, not placebo recipients, who had the higher spike-specific TCR breadth.

The chain employs TRBV15 and TRBJ1-5; no firm D call. The sample was peripheral blood, taken in a trial of Ad26.COV2.S vaccine versus placebo. The clonotype originates from a person between 18 and 60 years old who received the Ad26.COV2.S COVID-19 vaccine or a placebo. For the CDR3, the DNA is TGTGCCACCAGCAGAGATGGGCAGCTCAATACGCCCCAGCATTTT. Translated, it gives CATSRDGQLNTPQHF.